This T cell receptor beta chain was observed in a study of cytomegalovirus exposure and HLA in healthy donors. Study-wide points: No immune exposure information besides CMV serostatus was available.

V lost 1 base and J 0 bases, leaving 7 bases between the germline ends. The CDR3 contains 15 residues. CDR1 is SGHTA, CDR2 FQGNSA, per germline. As for this clone: Its matching antigen is unknown.

PCR primers comprised 60 Vbeta and 13 Jbeta primers. Some clones are missing from TCRdb's copy, which holds only in-frame ones; the method was immunoSEQ multiplex PCR. Counted here are some 220,000 clones, 82% occurring once; the ten biggest clones make up more than 0.45%. The receptor comes from a woman aged 40-49 years in good health and CMV-seronegative. V gene TRBV7-2 combines with J gene TRBJ1-5; D gene unclear. Sequenced material: PBMCs. Here the CDR3 DNA reads TGTGCCAGCAGCTTAGGTCCGTATAGCAATCAGCCCCAGCATTTT. It codes for CASSLGPYSNQPQHF.